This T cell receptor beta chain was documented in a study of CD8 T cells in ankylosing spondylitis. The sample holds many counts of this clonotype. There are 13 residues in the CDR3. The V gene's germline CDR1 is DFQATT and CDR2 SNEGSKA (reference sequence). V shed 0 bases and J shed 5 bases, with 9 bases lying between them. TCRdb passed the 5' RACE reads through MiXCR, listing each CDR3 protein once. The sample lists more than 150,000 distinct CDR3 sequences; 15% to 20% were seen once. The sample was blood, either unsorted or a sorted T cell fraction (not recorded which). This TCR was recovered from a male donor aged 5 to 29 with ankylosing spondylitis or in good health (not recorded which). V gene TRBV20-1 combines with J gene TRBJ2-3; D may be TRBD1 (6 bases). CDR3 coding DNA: TGCAGTGCTAGAGATCGAGGGGGAGATACGCAGTATTTT. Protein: CSARDRGGDTQYF.